The present TCR beta chain was sequenced within a study of beta chain features in type 1 diabetes. Germline V gives CDR1 ENHRY, CDR2 SYGVKD. The V and J ends lost 5 bases and 1 base, in that order; junction bases with no gene match: 1. The CDR3 totals 15 residues. Sorted populations were all over 95% pure. Of the isolated RNA, all was reverse transcribed, and so the sequenced material was expressed TCRB transcripts. Generated by immunoSEQ multiplex PCR, the TCRdb table keeps only in-frame clones and is missing some. The data contain over 150,000 clones, around 8% of them seen just once; the ten biggest clones take up 0.55% to 0.75%.

The rearrangement joins TRBV10-3 to TRBJ2-3; 12 bases fit TRBD2. Sequencing input: central memory CD4+ T cells from blood. The clonotype was recovered from a man aged 18 to 29 in good health. CDR3 sequence reads: CAISRTSGGTDTQYF. CDR3 in DNA: TGTGCCATCAGTCGGACTAGCGGGGGCACAGATACGCAGTATTTT.